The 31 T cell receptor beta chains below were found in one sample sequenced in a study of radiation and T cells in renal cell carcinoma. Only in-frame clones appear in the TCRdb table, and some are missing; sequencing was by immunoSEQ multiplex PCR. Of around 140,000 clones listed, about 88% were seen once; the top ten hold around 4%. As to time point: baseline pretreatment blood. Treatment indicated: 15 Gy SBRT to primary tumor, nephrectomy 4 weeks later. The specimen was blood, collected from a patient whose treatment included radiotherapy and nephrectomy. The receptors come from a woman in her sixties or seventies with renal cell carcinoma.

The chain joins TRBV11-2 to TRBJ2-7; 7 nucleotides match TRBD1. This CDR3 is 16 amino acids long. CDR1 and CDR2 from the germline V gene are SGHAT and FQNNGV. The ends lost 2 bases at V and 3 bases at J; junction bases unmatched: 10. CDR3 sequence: CASSLFVGDRIYEQYF. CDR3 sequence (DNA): TGTGCCAGCAGCTTATTTGTCGGGGACAGAATCTACGAGCAGTACTTC.

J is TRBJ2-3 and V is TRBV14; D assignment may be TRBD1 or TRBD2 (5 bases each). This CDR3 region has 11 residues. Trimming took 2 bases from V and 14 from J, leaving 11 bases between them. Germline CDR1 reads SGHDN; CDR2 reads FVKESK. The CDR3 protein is CASSQPGPRYF. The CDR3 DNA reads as TGTGCCAGCAGCCAACCGGGACCCCGGTATTTT.

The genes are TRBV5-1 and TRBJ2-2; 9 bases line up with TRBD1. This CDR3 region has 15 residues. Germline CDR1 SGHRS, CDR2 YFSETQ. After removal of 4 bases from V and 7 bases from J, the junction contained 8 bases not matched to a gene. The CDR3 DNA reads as TGCGCCAGCAGCCCCGGGACAGGGACCATCGGGGAGCTGTTTTTT. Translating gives CASSPGTGTIGELFF.

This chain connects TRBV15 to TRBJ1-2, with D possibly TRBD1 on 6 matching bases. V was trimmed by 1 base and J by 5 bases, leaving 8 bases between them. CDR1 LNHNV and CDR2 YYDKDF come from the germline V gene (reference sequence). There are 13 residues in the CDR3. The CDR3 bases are TGTGCCACCAGCAGAGGCACAGGGTATGGCTACACCTTC. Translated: CATSRGTGYGYTF.

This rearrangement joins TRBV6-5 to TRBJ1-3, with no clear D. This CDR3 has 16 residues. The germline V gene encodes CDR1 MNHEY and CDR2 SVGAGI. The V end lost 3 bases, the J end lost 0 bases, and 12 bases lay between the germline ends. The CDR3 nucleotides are TGTGCCAGCAGTTATAGGGCAGTAATCTCTGGAAACACCATATATTTT. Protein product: CASSYRAVISGNTIYF.

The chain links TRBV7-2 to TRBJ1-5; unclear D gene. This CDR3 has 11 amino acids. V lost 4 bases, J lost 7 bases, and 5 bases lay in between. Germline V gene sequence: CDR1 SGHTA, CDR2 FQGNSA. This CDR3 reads CASSSRQPQHF. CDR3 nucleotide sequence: TGTGCCAGCAGCTCCAGGCAGCCCCAGCATTTT.

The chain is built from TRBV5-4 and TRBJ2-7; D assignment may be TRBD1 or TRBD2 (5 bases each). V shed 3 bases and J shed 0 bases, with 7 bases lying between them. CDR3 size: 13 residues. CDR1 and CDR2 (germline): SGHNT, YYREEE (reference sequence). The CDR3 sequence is CASSSGTSYEQYF. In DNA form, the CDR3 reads TGTGCCAGCAGCTCCGGGACCTCCTACGAGCAGTACTTC.

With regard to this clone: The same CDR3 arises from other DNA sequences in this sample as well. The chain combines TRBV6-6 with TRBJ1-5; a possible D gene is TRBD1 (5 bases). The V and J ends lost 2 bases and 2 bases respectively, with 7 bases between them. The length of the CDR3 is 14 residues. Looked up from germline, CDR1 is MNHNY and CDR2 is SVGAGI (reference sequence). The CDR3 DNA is TGTGCCAGCAGTTACCGGGGGGGCAATCAGCCCCAGCATTTT. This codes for CASSYRGGNQPQHF.

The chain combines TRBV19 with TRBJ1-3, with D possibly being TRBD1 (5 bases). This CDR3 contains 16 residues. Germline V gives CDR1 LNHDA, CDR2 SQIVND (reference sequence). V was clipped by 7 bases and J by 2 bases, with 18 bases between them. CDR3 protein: CASTVGEGRPGNTIYF. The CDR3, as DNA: TGTGCCAGTACCGTAGGGGAGGGAAGGCCTGGAAACACCATATATTTT.

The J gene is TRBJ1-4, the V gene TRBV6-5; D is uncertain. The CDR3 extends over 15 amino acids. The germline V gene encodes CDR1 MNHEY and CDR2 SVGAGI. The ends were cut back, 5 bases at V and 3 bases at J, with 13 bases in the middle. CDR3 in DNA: TGTGCCAGCAGTCCGACTTGGAGTTCTAATGAAAAACTGTTTTTT. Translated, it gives CASSPTWSSNEKLFF.

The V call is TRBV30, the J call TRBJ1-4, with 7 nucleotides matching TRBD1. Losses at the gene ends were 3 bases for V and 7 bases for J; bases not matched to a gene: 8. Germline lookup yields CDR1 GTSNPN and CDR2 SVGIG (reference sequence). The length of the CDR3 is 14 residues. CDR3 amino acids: CAWSLGAGGEKLFF. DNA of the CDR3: TGTGCCTGGAGCCTTGGGGCAGGGGGTGAAAAACTGTTTTTT.

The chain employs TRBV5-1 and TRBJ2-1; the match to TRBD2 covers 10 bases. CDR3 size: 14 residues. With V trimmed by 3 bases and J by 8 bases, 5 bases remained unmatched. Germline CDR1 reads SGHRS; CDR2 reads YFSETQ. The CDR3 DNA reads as TGCGCCAGCAGCTCCACAGCGGGGGGGCATGAGCAGTTCTTC. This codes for CASSSTAGGHEQFF.

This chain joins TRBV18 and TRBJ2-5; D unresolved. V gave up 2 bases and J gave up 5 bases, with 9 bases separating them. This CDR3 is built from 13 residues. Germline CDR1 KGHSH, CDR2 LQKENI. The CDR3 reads CASSPSRTETQYF. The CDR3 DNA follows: TGTGCCAGCTCACCATCCAGGACGGAGACCCAGTACTTC.

CDR3 in amino acids: CASSYLQGRNTEAFF. Here the CDR3 DNA reads TGTGCCAGCAGCTACCTTCAGGGGCGTAACACTGAAGCTTTCTTT. V is TRBV5-6 and J is TRBJ1-1; D might be TRBD1 (6 bases). CDR3 size: 15 residues. Trimming removed 3 bases from V and 2 bases from J, with 14 bases in between. Per germline, CDR1 SGHDT and CDR2 YYEEEE.

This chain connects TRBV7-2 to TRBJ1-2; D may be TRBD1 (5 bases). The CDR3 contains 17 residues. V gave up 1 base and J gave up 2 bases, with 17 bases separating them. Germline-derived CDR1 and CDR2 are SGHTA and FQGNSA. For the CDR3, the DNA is TGTGCCAGCAGCTTAGAGGGGCTGGGCCCTGCCAACTATGGCTACACCTTC. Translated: CASSLEGLGPANYGYTF.

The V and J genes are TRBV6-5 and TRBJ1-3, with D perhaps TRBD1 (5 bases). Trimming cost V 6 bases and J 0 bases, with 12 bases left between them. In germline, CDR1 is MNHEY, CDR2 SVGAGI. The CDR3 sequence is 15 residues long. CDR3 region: CASSRDAYSGNTIYF. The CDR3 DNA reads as TGTGCCAGCAGCCGGGACGCTTACTCTGGAAACACCATATATTTT.

For the CDR3, the DNA is TGTGCCAGCAGCCAAGATTGGAATGGGTATGGCTACACCTTC. Protein: CASSQDWNGYGYTF. This chain connects TRBV14 to TRBJ1-2; D is unclear. CDR3 size: 14 residues. Germline CDR1 and CDR2: SGHDN and FVKESK. The germline V and J ends were trimmed by 0 bases and 5 bases, with 10 bases remaining between them.

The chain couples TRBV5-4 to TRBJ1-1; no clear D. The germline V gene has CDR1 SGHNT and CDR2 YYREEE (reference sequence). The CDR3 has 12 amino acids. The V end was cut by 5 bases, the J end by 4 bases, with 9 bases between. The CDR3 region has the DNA TGTGCCAGCAGTCCTGGACGCACTGAAGCTTTCTTT. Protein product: CASSPGRTEAFF.

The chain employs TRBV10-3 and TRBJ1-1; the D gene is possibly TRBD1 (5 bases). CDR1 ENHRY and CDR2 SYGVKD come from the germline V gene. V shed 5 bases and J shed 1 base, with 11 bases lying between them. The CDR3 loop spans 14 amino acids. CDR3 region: CAISRDGANTEAFF. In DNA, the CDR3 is TGTGCCATCAGTAGGGACGGAGCGAACACTGAAGCTTTCTTT.

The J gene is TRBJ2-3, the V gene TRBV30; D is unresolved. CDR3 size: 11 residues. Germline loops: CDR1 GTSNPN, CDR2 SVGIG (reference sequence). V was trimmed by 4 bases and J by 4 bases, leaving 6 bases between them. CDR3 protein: CAWNKADTQYF. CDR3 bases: TGTGCCTGGAATAAAGCAGATACGCAGTATTTT.

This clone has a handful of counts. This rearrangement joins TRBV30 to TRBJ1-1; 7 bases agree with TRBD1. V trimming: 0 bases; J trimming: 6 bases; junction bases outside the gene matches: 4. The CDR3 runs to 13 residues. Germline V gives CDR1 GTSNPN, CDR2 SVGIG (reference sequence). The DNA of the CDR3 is TGTGCCTGGAGTGTTCACAGGGGACCTGAAGCTTTCTTT. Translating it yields CAWSVHRGPEAFF.

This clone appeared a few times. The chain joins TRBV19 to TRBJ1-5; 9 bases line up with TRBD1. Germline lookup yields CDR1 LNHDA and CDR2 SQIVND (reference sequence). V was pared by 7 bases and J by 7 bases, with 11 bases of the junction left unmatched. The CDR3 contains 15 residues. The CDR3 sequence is CASTLGTGLGQPQHF. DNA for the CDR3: TGTGCCAGTACCCTGGGGACAGGGTTGGGACAGCCCCAGCATTTT.

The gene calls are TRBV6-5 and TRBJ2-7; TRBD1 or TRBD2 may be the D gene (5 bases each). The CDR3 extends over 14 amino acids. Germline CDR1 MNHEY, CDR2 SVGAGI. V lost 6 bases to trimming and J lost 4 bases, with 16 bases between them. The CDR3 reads CASREVGPKYEQYF. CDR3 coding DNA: TGTGCCAGCAGAGAGGTGGGACCGAAATACGAGCAGTACTTC.

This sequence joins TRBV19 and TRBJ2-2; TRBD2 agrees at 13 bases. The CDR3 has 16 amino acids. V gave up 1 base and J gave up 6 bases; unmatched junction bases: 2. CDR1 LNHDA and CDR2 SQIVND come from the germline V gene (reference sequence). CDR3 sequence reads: CASSIGTSGGPGELFF. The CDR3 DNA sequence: TGTGCCAGTAGTATAGGGACTAGCGGGGGACCCGGGGAGCTGTTTTTT.

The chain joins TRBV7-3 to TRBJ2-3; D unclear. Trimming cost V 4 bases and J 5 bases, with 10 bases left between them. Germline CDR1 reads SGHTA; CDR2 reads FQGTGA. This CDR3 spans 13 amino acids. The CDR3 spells CASSSSPGDTQYF. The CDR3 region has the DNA TGTGCCAGCAGCTCCTCTCCTGGAGATACGCAGTATTTT.

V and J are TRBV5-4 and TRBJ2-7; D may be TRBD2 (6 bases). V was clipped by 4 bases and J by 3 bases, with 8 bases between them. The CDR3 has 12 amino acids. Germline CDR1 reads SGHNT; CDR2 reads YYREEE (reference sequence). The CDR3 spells CASSISGYEQYF. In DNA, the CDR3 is TGTGCCAGCAGCATTAGCGGCTACGAGCAGTACTTC.

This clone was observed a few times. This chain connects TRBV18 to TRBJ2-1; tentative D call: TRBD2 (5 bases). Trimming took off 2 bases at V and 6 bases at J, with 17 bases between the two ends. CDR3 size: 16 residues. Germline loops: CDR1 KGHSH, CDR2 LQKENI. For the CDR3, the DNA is TGTGCCAGCTCACCAAGGAGTATTAGCGCAGGCAATGAGCAGTTCTTC. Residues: CASSPRSISAGNEQFF. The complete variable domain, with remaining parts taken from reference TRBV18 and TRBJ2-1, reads NAGVMQNPRHLVRRRGQEARLRCSPMKGHSHVYWYRQLPEEGLKFMVYLQKENIIDESGMPKERFSAEFPKEGPSILRIQQVVRGDSAAYFCASSPRSISAGNEQFFGPGTRLTVL.

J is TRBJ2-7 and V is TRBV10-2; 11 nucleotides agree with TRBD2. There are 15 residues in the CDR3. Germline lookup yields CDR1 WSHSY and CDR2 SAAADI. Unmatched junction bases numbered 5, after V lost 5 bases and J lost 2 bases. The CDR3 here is CASSPKGLAAYEQYF. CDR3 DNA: TGCGCCAGCAGTCCGAAGGGACTAGCGGCCTACGAGCAGTACTTC.

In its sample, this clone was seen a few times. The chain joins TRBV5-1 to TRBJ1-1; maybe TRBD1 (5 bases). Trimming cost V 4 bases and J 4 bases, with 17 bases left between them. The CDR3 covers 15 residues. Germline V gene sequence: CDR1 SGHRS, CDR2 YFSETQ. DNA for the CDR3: TGCGCCAGCAGCCCGAGAGTCAGGGAGGGCACTGAAGCTTTCTTT. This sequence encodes CASSPRVREGTEAFF.

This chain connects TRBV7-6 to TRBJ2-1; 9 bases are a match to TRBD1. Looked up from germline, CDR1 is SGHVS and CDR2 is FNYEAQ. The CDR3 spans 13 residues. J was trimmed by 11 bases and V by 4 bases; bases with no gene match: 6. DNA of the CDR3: TGTGCCAGCAGCTCAAGGGACAGGGCCCAGCAGTTCTTC. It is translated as CASSSRDRAQQFF.

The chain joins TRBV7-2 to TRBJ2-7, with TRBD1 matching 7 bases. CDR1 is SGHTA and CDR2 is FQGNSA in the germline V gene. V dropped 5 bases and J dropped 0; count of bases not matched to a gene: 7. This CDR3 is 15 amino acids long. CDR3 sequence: CASSPGQLSSYEQYF. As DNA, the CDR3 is TGTGCCAGCAGCCCGGGACAGCTCAGCTCCTACGAGCAGTACTTC.